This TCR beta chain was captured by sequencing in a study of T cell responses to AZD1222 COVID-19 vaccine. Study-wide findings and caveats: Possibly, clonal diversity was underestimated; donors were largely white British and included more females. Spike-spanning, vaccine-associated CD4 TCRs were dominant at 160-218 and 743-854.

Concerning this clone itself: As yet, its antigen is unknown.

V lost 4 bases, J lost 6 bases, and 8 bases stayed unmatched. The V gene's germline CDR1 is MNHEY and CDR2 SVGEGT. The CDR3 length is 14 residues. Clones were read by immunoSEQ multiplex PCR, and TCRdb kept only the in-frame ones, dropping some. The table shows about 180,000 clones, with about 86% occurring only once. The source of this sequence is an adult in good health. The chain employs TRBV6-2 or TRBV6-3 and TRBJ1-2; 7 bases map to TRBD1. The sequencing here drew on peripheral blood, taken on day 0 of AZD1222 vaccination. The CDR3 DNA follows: TGTGCCAGCAGTTTTACACAGGGGATGCATGGCTACACCTTC. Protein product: CASSFTQGMHGYTF.